The 26 T cell receptor beta chains presented below share a single source sample, sequenced in a study of response to subunit inactivated influenza vaccine. A single record per CDR3 protein comes from TCRdb applying MiXCR to the RT-PCR reads. This sample yields about 520,000 distinct CDR3 sequences, of which approximately 7.8% are seen a single time; around 13% belongs to the top ten. This material consisted of PBMCs from blood, taken less than 30 months after vaccination. The receptors come from a man in his fifties or sixties who received an inactivated influenza vaccine.

The rearrangement links TRBV6-1 to TRBJ1-4; D not certain. The CDR3 covers 12 residues. V lost 6 bases and J 7 bases, leaving 9 bases between the germline ends. Germline loops: CDR1 MNHNS, CDR2 SASEGT. The CDR3 bases are TGTGCCAGCAGGGGGAACCTTGAAAAACTGTTTTTT. Amino acids: CASRGNLEKLFF.

This clonotype was observed a few times. The chain combines TRBV29-1 with TRBJ2-3; possibly TRBD1 for D (6 bases). CDR1 is SQVTM and CDR2 is ANQGSEA in the germline V gene. The CDR3 extends over 13 amino acids. The V and J ends lost 4 bases and 3 bases respectively, with 11 bases between them. The CDR3 DNA is TGCAGCGTTGCACAGGGCGGTACAGATACGCAGTATTTT. Amino acid sequence: CSVAQGGTDTQYF.

CDR3 sequence (DNA): TGTGCCAGCAGTGTAGTTGATGAAAAACTGTTTTTT. Translated: CASSVVDEKLFF. This chain joins TRBV2 and TRBJ1-4; D is uncertain. Germline CDR1 reads SNHLY; CDR2 reads FYNNEI. The V end lost 4 bases, the J end lost 6 bases, and 6 bases lay between the germline ends. The CDR3 covers 12 residues.

This clonotype came up many times. The chain has TRBV2 and TRBJ2-2; D perhaps matches TRBD1 (5 bases). There are 14 residues in the CDR3. Germline CDR1 is SNHLY and CDR2 is FYNNEI. The V end lost 5 bases, the J end lost 0 bases, and 7 bases lay between the germline ends. CDR3 protein: CASSTGTNTGELFF. CDR3 nucleotides: TGTGCCAGCAGTACAGGCACGAACACCGGGGAGCTGTTTTTT.

There are a few counts of this clonotype. The genes are TRBV7-3 and TRBJ2-3; 7 nucleotides align to TRBD2. This CDR3 contains 16 residues. With V trimmed by 2 bases and J by 3 bases, 8 bases remained unmatched. Germline CDR1 and CDR2: SGHTA and FQGTGA. CDR3 nucleotides: TGTGCCAGCAGCTTACAAGGCGGGAGCGCGACAGATACGCAGTATTTT. As protein: CASSLQGGSATDTQYF.

At least ten counts were recorded for this clonotype. The chain recombines TRBV28 with TRBJ2-1, with TRBD2 matching over 7 bases. V trimming: 7 bases; J trimming: 0 bases; junction bases outside the gene matches: 9. The CDR3 contains 16 residues. Per germline, CDR1 MDHEN and CDR2 SYDVKM. CDR3 protein: CASTKLALSSYNEQFF. The CDR3 bases are TGTGCCAGCACCAAACTAGCGTTGAGCTCCTACAATGAGCAGTTCTTC.

This clonotype was seen many times. Here the CDR3 DNA reads TGCGCCAGCAGCGTCACAGGACGGTATACAGATACGCAGTATTTT. Residues: CASSVTGRYTDTQYF. The chain links TRBV5-1 to TRBJ2-3; tentatively, D is TRBD1 (5 bases). This CDR3 comprises 15 residues. Trimming left V 4 bases short and J 3 bases short, with 15 bases between. Germline V lookup: CDR1 SGHRS, CDR2 YFSETQ.

This clonotype was seen repeatedly, ten times or more. The rearrangement links TRBV7-9 to TRBJ2-1, with D unresolved. Germline-derived CDR1 and CDR2 are SEHNR and FQNEAQ (reference sequence). V shed 3 bases and J shed 7 bases, with 7 bases lying between them. CDR3 length: 12 residues. The CDR3: CASSFNRNEQFF. The DNA of the CDR3 is TGTGCCAGCAGCTTCAACAGAAATGAGCAGTTCTTC.

The chain recombines TRBV7-8 with TRBJ1-1, with a tentative D call TRBD1 (6 bases). The germline gives CDR1 SGHVS, CDR2 FQNEAQ. The V gene lost 4 bases and the J gene lost 6 bases, with 12 bases spanning the gap. This CDR3 has 13 residues. CDR3 nucleotides: TGTGCCAGCAGCTACGATGGGGGCTCTGAAGCTTTCTTT. Protein: CASSYDGGSEAFF.

This clonotype showed up many times. The gene calls are TRBV5-1 and TRBJ2-3; TRBD1 agrees at 7 bases. This CDR3 region has 14 residues. Germline trimming cut 4 bases from V and 4 bases from J; bases unmatched to any gene: 6. Germline V gives CDR1 SGHRS, CDR2 YFSETQ. CDR3 loop: CASSPEDRSDTQYF. CDR3 coding DNA: TGCGCCAGCAGCCCCGAGGACAGGTCAGATACGCAGTATTTT.

This clonotype was observed at least ten times. This chain joins TRBV11-3 and TRBJ2-5; 9 positions agree with TRBD1. CDR1 SGHNT and CDR2 YENEEA come from the germline V gene. The V and J ends lost 4 bases and 5 bases, in that order; junction bases with no gene match: 5. This CDR3 region has 14 residues. CDR3 sequence reads: CASSSRDRVETQYF. The CDR3 DNA follows: TGTGCCAGCAGCTCCCGGGACAGGGTTGAGACCCAGTACTTC.

The gene calls are TRBV4-2 and TRBJ1-2; D is possibly TRBD1 (5 bases). Germline V gene lookup returns CDR1 LGHNA and CDR2 YNFKEQ. This CDR3 is 14 amino acids long. The V end was cut by 0 bases, the J end by 9 bases, with 14 bases between. The CDR3 DNA reads TGTGCCAGCAGCCAAGACCGGACATCGCTTAGCTACACCTTC. Its translation: CASSQDRTSLSYTF.

This clonotype was counted ten times or more. The V call is TRBV3-1, the J call TRBJ2-1, with unresolved D. The CDR3 length is 15 residues. Germline V gene data show CDR1 as LGHDT and CDR2 as YNNKEL (reference sequence). The germline V and J ends were trimmed by 2 bases and 10 bases, with 18 bases remaining between them. CDR3 coding DNA: TGTGCCAGCAGCCAAAGCCCTACCCCACAATTGGAGCAGTTCTTC. Translating gives CASSQSPTPQLEQFF.

The rearrangement uses TRBV6-1 and TRBJ2-1, with 7 bases lining up with TRBD1. CDR3 length: 15 amino acids. The V gene end was trimmed by 6 bases and the J gene end by 3 bases; junction bases not matched to a gene: 8. Germline-derived CDR1 and CDR2 are MNHNS and SASEGT. CDR3 nucleotide sequence: TGTGCCAGCAGGGGCGACAGGGATCACTACAATGAGCAGTTCTTC. Amino acid sequence: CASRGDRDHYNEQFF.

This clonotype occurred many times. This sequence joins TRBV4-2 and TRBJ2-1; 15 bases are shared with TRBD2. In germline, CDR1 is LGHNA, CDR2 YNFKEQ. This CDR3 region has 15 residues. V was pared by 1 base and J by 9 bases, with 1 base of the junction left unmatched. CDR3 protein: CASSQGTSGGGEQFF. The CDR3 nucleotides read TGTGCCAGCAGCCAAGGGACTAGCGGGGGGGGTGAGCAGTTCTTC.

The chain carries TRBV6-6 and TRBJ1-2; tentative D call: TRBD1 (5 bases). Germline V gene data show CDR1 as MNHNY and CDR2 as SVGAGI (reference sequence). V lost 8 bases and J lost 3, with 13 bases in between. This CDR3 has 13 amino acids. The CDR3 is CASFSGGDYGYTF. CDR3 sequence (DNA): TGTGCCAGCTTTTCGGGGGGGGACTATGGCTACACCTTC.

This clonotype showed up many times. The chain recombines TRBV12-3 or TRBV12-4 with TRBJ2-2; no clear D gene. Deletions cut 3 bases from V and 6 bases from J, with 5 bases between. There are 12 residues in the CDR3. CDR3 bases: TGTGCCAGCAGTTTCTTCCCCGGGGAGCTGTTTTTT. The encoded protein is CASSFFPGELFF.

This clonotype was seen a few times. This sequence joins TRBV24-1 and TRBJ2-2; TRBD2 matches 7 bases. V lost 5 bases, J lost 6 bases, and 11 bases stayed unmatched. Germline-derived CDR1 and CDR2 are KGHDR and SFDVKD. This CDR3 is 16 amino acids long. CDR3 DNA: TGTGCCACCAGTGGGGGAGCGGGGCTGCTATCCGGGGAGCTGTTTTTT. The encoded protein is CATSGGAGLLSGELFF.

The CDR3 nucleotides read TGCAGTGCTAATGCTCTGCCAGGGACGACCTTC. It translates to CSANALPGTTF. The rearrangement uses TRBV20-1 and TRBJ1-2, with D tentatively TRBD1 (5 bases). Trimming took off 4 bases at V and 14 bases at J, with 17 bases between the two ends. This CDR3 is built from 11 residues. CDR1 DFQATT and CDR2 SNEGSKA come from the germline V gene (reference sequence).

The V gene is TRBV4-1, the J gene TRBJ2-1; 7 bases are shared with TRBD2. CDR1 and CDR2 (germline): MGHRA, YSYEKL. This CDR3 region has 16 residues. With 1 base clipped from V and 9 bases from J, the junction kept 12 bases outside the gene matches. The DNA for the CDR3 is TGCGCCAGCAGCCAAGGCCTTCAGCGGGGAGAAGCTGAGCAGTTCTTC. Translating gives CASSQGLQRGEAEQFF.

This clonotype was detected only a few times. The V call is TRBV24-1, the J call TRBJ1-5; 8 bases agree with TRBD1. The CDR3 contains 14 residues. The germline gives CDR1 KGHDR, CDR2 SFDVKD. Trimming took 7 bases from V and 6 from J; bases not matched to a gene: 7. CDR3 residues: CATSPGGAGQPQHF. The CDR3 DNA is TGTGCCACCAGCCCAGGGGGCGCGGGTCAGCCCCAGCATTTT.

The table lists this clonotype with many counts. The chain joins TRBV15 to TRBJ2-2; no firm D call. Germline CDR1 and CDR2: LNHNV and YYDKDF (reference sequence). Trimming cost V 3 bases and J 5 bases, with 10 bases left between them. The CDR3 extends over 14 amino acids. The CDR3 is CATSSGIRTGELFF. The CDR3 DNA sequence: TGTGCCACCAGCAGTGGGATAAGGACCGGGGAGCTGTTTTTT.

This clonotype came up many times. The J gene is TRBJ2-3, the V gene TRBV29-1; TRBD2 matches 7 bases. With 5 bases clipped from V and 0 bases from J, the junction kept 5 bases outside the gene matches. The CDR3 has 14 amino acids. Germline V CDR1 and CDR2: SQVTM, ANQGSEA. Written as DNA, the CDR3 is TGCAGCGTTCAAGGAGCGGGAAGCACAGATACGCAGTATTTT. Its translation is CSVQGAGSTDTQYF.

This clonotype appeared many times. The chain is built from TRBV10-3 and TRBJ2-7, with 11 bases aligning to TRBD2. The CDR3 runs 16 residues. Per the germline V gene, CDR1 is ENHRY and CDR2 is SYGVKD. Germline trimming cut 4 bases from V and 2 bases from J; bases unmatched to any gene: 7. The CDR3 region is CAISGPLSGRAYEQYF. CDR3 sequence (DNA): TGTGCCATCAGTGGCCCCCTTAGCGGGAGGGCCTACGAGCAGTACTTC.

This clonotype has ten or more counts. V usage is TRBV20-1 and J usage is TRBJ2-1; TRBD2 matches 7 bases. There are 16 residues in the CDR3. J gave up 3 bases and V 3 bases, and 11 bases lay outside the gene matches. Germline V gene sequence: CDR1 DFQATT, CDR2 SNEGSKA (reference sequence). This CDR3 reads CSASRRASGYYNEQFF. The CDR3 DNA reads as TGCAGTGCTAGTCGTAGGGCTAGCGGATACTACAATGAGCAGTTCTTC.

This clonotype was counted between two and nine times. The V gene is TRBV5-4, the J gene TRBJ2-2, with no clear D. Germline V gene lookup returns CDR1 SGHNT and CDR2 YYREEE (reference sequence). Trimming cost V 0 bases and J 0 bases, with 6 bases left between them. The CDR3 length is 15 residues. CDR3 nucleotide sequence: TGTGCCAGCAGCTTGGTATCCACGAACACCGGGGAGCTGTTTTTT. Amino acids: CASSLVSTNTGELFF.